Below are 8 T cell receptor beta chains sequenced from a single sample in a study of technical replicates of blood from several donors. The repertoire was sequenced with immunoSEQ multiplex PCR; TCRdb's copy has only in-frame clones and lacks some. The repertoire holds 65,000 to 85,000 clones, with roughly 98% as singletons. Source material: T cells isolated from PBMCs. The source is a human donor in good health.

This clone is a singleton in its sample. The chain couples TRBV27 to TRBJ1-5, with 11 positions matching TRBD1. This CDR3 comprises 18 residues. From germline, CDR1 is MNHEY and CDR2 SMNVEV (reference sequence). J gave up 7 bases and V 6 bases, and 17 bases lay outside the gene matches. The CDR3 protein is CASRLFAGTGGFSQPQHF. The CDR3 region has the DNA TGTGCCAGCAGACTCTTCGCCGGGACAGGGGGATTCAGCCAGCCCCAGCATTTT.

The chain carries TRBV10-1 and TRBJ1-6; TRBD1 might be the D (6 bases). V shed 2 bases and J shed 8 bases, with 10 bases lying between them. Germline CDR1 is WNHNN and CDR2 is SYGVQD (reference sequence). There are 14 residues in the CDR3. Here the CDR3 reads CASSEGQGYSPLHF. CDR3 bases: TGCGCCAGCAGTGAGGGTCAGGGGTATTCACCCCTCCACTTT.

This chain connects TRBV28 to TRBJ2-7; TRBD1 matches 7 bases. There are 14 residues in the CDR3. CDR1 and CDR2 (germline): MDHEN, SYDVKM. J lost 6 bases, V lost 5 bases, and 10 bases had no gene match. CDR3 protein: CASSPSTGYGEQYF. CDR3 sequence (DNA): TGTGCCAGCAGTCCCTCGACAGGGTACGGCGAGCAGTACTTC.

In nucleotides, the CDR3 is TGCGCCAGCAGCTTGGGACAGGGTTGGAATGAGCAGTTCTTC. Protein sequence: CASSLGQGWNEQFF. V is TRBV5-1 and J is TRBJ2-1; 7 nucleotides line up with TRBD1. Germline assignment: CDR1 SGHRS and CDR2 YFSETQ. The CDR3 is 14 amino acids. Losses at the gene ends were 0 bases for V and 7 bases for J; bases not matched to a gene: 4.

The chain joins TRBV7-2 to TRBJ2-3; TRBD2 aligns across 8 bases. Germline CDR1 and CDR2: SGHTA and FQGNSA. CDR3 length: 16 residues. The trim removed 4 bases at V and 0 bases at J, leaving 6 bases unmatched. The CDR3 DNA sequence: TGTGCCAGCAGCTCGCGAGGACTAGCTAGCACAGATACGCAGTATTTT. Its protein product is CASSSRGLASTDTQYF.

The rearrangement joins TRBV6-5 to TRBJ1-1; 8 bases agree with TRBD1. The V and J ends lost 5 bases and 4 bases, in that order; junction bases with no gene match: 3. CDR1 MNHEY and CDR2 SVGAGI come from the germline V gene. The CDR3 contains 13 residues. CDR3 DNA sequence: TGTGCCAGCAGTGCGGGACAGGCCACTGAAGCTTTCTTT. Its translation: CASSAGQATEAFF.

In DNA, the CDR3 is TGTGCCAGCAGCTTATACGGACAGGGGGAAGGAGAAAAACTGTTTTTT. Its translation is CASSLYGQGEGEKLFF. The rearrangement uses TRBV7-9 and TRBJ1-4; 10 bases fit TRBD1. The CDR3 runs to 16 residues. In germline, CDR1 is SEHNR, CDR2 FQNEAQ (reference sequence). The junction had 8 bases not matched to a gene; V was cut back by 2 bases and J by 8 bases. The whole variable domain, filled in from reference TRBV7-9 and TRBJ1-4, reads DTGVSQNPRHKITKRGQNVTFRCDPISEHNRLYWYRQTLGQGPEFLTYFQNEAQLEKSRLLSDRFSAERPKGSFSTLEIQRTEQGDSAMYLCASSLYGQGEGEKLFFGSGTQLSVL.

V usage is TRBV7-3 and J usage is TRBJ2-7; TRBD2 aligns across 8 bases. The CDR3 has 16 amino acids. Per germline, CDR1 SGHTA and CDR2 FQGTGA. Losses at the gene ends were 4 bases for V and 3 bases for J; bases not matched to a gene: 11. The CDR3 DNA reads TGTGCCAGCAGCTCCCTCCAAAGTAGCGGGATCTACGAGCAGTACTTC. Its translation is CASSSLQSSGIYEQYF.